The 16 T cell receptor beta chains reported below all come from one sample, sequenced in a study of shared clonotypes between healthy human individuals. Generated by immunoSEQ multiplex PCR, the TCRdb table keeps only in-frame clones and is missing some. Of millions of clones detected, more than 80% appear once; the ten largest clones hold about 0.13%. Material for sequencing was naive CD4+ T cells sorted from blood. Subset of the sample: CD45RA+ positively selected. The receptors stem from a man between 18 and 29 years old in good health.

As regards this clone: This sequence may be a read error, since a much larger clone differs from it by one base. CDR3 in amino acids: CASSPSYEQYF. CDR3 in DNA: TGTGCCAGCAGCCCTTCCTACGAGCAGTACTTC. V usage is TRBV5-6 and J usage is TRBJ2-7; D unresolved. CDR1 SGHDT and CDR2 YYEEEE come from the germline V gene. CDR3 length: 11 amino acids. Trimming left V 4 bases short and J 1 base short, with 3 bases between.

The chain has TRBV28 and TRBJ1-6; D may be TRBD1 (6 bases). The V and J ends lost 4 bases and 10 bases respectively, with 14 bases between them. The CDR3 runs 14 residues. Germline values: CDR1 MDHEN, CDR2 SYDVKM. Here the CDR3 reads CASSSEGERSPLHF. The CDR3 DNA reads TGTGCCAGCAGTTCTGAGGGGGAGAGATCACCCCTCCACTTT.

CDR3 nucleotide sequence: TGTGCCAGTAGTATAGTCGGGCTTGGGGCAGTCCGCTACGAGCAGTACTTC. The encoded protein is CASSIVGLGAVRYEQYF. The V call is TRBV19, the J call TRBJ2-7, with D possibly being TRBD1 (5 bases). Trimming cost V 1 base and J 3 bases, with 19 bases left between them. Germline V gene lookup returns CDR1 LNHDA and CDR2 SQIVND (reference sequence). The CDR3 has 17 amino acids.

This rearrangement joins TRBV7-3 to TRBJ2-2, with D unclear. The ends were cut back, 6 bases at V and 1 base at J, with 9 bases in the middle. This CDR3 comprises 14 residues. Germline V lookup: CDR1 SGHTA, CDR2 FQGTGA. The CDR3 sequence: CASRQTENTGELFF. The CDR3 DNA sequence: TGTGCCAGCAGACAGACCGAGAACACCGGGGAGCTGTTTTTT. The full variable domain, its missing parts supplied by reference TRBV7-3 and TRBJ2-2, is GAGVSQTPSNKVTEKGKYVELRCDPISGHTALYWYRQSLGQGPEFLIYFQGTGAADDSGLPNDRFFAVRPEGSVSTLKIQRTERGDSAVYLCASRQTENTGELFFGEGSRLTVL.

The sample holds a few counts of this clone. This chain connects TRBV7-9 to TRBJ2-7; D not resolved. V gave up 6 bases and J gave up 7 bases, with 10 bases separating them. CDR3 size: 11 residues. CDR1 and CDR2 (germline): SEHNR, FQNEAQ (reference sequence). In nucleotides, the CDR3 is TGTGCCAGCAGTACTGGGGTGGAGCAGTACTTC. This translates into CASSTGVEQYF. The variable domain in full, completed from reference TRBV7-9 and TRBJ2-7, reads DTGVSQNPRHKITKRGQNVTFRCDPISEHNRLYWYRQTLGQGPEFLTYFQNEAQLEKSRLLSDRFSAERPKGSFSTLEIQRTEQGDSAMYLCASSTGVEQYFGPGTRLTVT.

This clone was seen a few times. This rearrangement joins TRBV10-1 to TRBJ1-6; 7 bases line up with TRBD1. After removal of 10 bases from V and 7 bases from J, the junction contained 4 bases not matched to a gene. The germline CDR1 and CDR2 sequences are WNHNN and SYGVQD (reference sequence). CDR3 length equals 12 residues. The CDR3: CANRGPNSPLHF. CDR3 DNA sequence: TGCGCCAACAGGGGTCCCAATTCACCCCTCCACTTT.

This chain uses TRBV5-1 with TRBJ2-6; D gene unclear. Germline V gene sequence: CDR1 SGHRS, CDR2 YFSETQ. The CDR3 runs 14 residues. V lost 0 bases, J lost 2 bases, and 3 bases lay in between. The CDR3 region has the DNA TGCGCCAGCAGCTTGGACACTGGGGCCAACGTCCTGACTTTC. Translated, it gives CASSLDTGANVLTF.

This sequence joins TRBV6-6 and TRBJ2-5; D is unresolved. From germline, CDR1 is MNHNY and CDR2 SVGAGI (reference sequence). V was trimmed by 6 bases and J by 5 bases, leaving 16 bases between them. The CDR3 is 14 amino acids. The CDR3 loop reads CASSPPGGAETQYF. In DNA form, the CDR3 reads TGTGCCAGCAGCCCTCCAGGCGGAGCGGAGACCCAGTACTTC.

The chain recombines TRBV5-6 with TRBJ2-5, with D tentatively TRBD1 (5 bases). The germline CDR1 and CDR2 sequences are SGHDT and YYEEEE. The CDR3 loop spans 15 amino acids. The germline V and J ends were trimmed by 4 bases and 1 base, with 14 bases remaining between them. CDR3 nucleotides: TGTGCCAGCAGCCCCCCCAGGGCCGCCCAAGAGACCCAGTACTTC. Its protein product is CASSPPRAAQETQYF.

This clone occurred once. V usage is TRBV7-6 and J usage is TRBJ1-4; 9 positions match TRBD1. The CDR3 totals 17 residues. V shed 1 base, J shed 5 bases, and the junction held 8 bases outside the gene matches. CDR1 and CDR2 (germline): SGHVS, FNYEAQ. The CDR3 loop is CASSLVSDRGLNEKLFF. DNA for the CDR3: TGTGCCAGCAGCTTAGTCTCGGACAGGGGACTGAATGAAAAACTGTTTTTT.

V is TRBV6-5 and J is TRBJ2-2; TRBD2 aligns across 7 bases. This CDR3 is built from 15 residues. With V trimmed by 5 bases and J by 5 bases, 8 bases remained unmatched. Looked up from germline, CDR1 is MNHEY and CDR2 is SVGAGI. CDR3 nucleotide sequence: TGTGCCAGCAGTGTTGGACTAGTGACTACCGGGGAGCTGTTTTTT. Translation gives CASSVGLVTTGELFF.

In regard to this clone: Other DNA sequences from this sample encode an identical CDR3 as well. The V gene is TRBV5-1, the J gene TRBJ2-7, with D tentatively TRBD2 (6 bases). The CDR3 sequence is 12 residues long. The germline CDR1 and CDR2 sequences are SGHRS and YFSETQ. Trimming stripped 2 bases from V and 6 bases from J, with 9 bases between. CDR3 sequence: CASSLPGSEQYF. DNA of the CDR3: TGCGCCAGCAGCTTACCCGGGAGCGAGCAGTACTTC.

This clone appeared a few times. V gene TRBV28 combines with J gene TRBJ1-2, with a weak D call TRBD1 (6 bases). Germline CDR1 and CDR2: MDHEN and SYDVKM. CDR3 size: 13 residues. V shed 8 bases and J shed 6 bases, with 16 bases lying between them. In nucleotides, the CDR3 is TGTGCCAGCGGAAACAGGGAAAGGAATGGCTACACCTTC. Its translation is CASGNRERNGYTF.

The V and J genes are TRBV6-6 and TRBJ1-2, with 10 bases identical to TRBD1. Trimming took 8 bases from V and 8 from J; bases not matched to a gene: 8. Per germline, CDR1 MNHNY and CDR2 SVGAGI (reference sequence). CDR3 size: 13 residues. CDR3 loop: CASGTGVIQGYTF. As DNA, the CDR3 is TGTGCCAGCGGGACAGGGGTAATTCAGGGCTACACCTTC.

The chain combines TRBV5-1 with TRBJ1-2, with D unresolved. The length of the CDR3 is 14 residues. Germline values: CDR1 SGHRS, CDR2 YFSETQ. Trimming removed 0 bases from V and 4 bases from J, with 10 bases in between. As DNA, the CDR3 is TGCGCCAGCAGCTTGGCCTGGGGTGGCTATGGCTACACCTTC. Translating it yields CASSLAWGGYGYTF.

This rearrangement joins TRBV18 to TRBJ2-7; D is perhaps TRBD1 (5 bases). The CDR3 totals 15 residues. From germline, CDR1 is KGHSH and CDR2 LQKENI. V lost 1 base to trimming and J lost 5 bases, with 15 bases between them. The chain's CDR3 is CASSPLAGWSNEQYF. The DNA of the CDR3 is TGTGCCAGCTCACCACTGGCAGGGTGGAGTAACGAGCAGTACTTC.